This T cell receptor beta chain is from a study of T-cell memory formation after mild COVID-19. Study context: The two donors had largely donor-specific TCR clusters.

General study points: Some clones that responded were present in memory (sampled pre-infection), which suggests cross-reactive memory joined. Mainly CM and EM harbored the contracting CD4+ clones; mainly EMRA harbored the CD8+ ones.

In this sample, this clonotype turned up many times. Its antigen is unidentified. With constant-segment primers, 5'RACE yielded cDNA libraries of TCR alpha and TCR beta that carried sample barcodes and UMIs. TCRdb analysed the 5' RACE reads with MiXCR anew, one entry per CDR3 protein. The sample contains around 35,000 distinct CDR3 sequences, 7.5% to 8% of which appear only once. The sample consisted of PBMCs or a T cell subset sorted from them (not recorded which). The receptor comes from a man between 18 and 29 years old who had mild COVID-19 (a few samples of this study predate the infection). Cell type and time point are not known.

CDR3 sequence reads: CASRGVYEQYF. In nucleotides, the CDR3 is TGTGCCAGCCGTGGAGTCTACGAGCAGTACTTC. This chain connects TRBV6-1 to TRBJ2-7; unclear D gene. The ends were cut back, 8 bases at V and 3 bases at J, with 8 bases in the middle. The CDR3 length is 11 residues. Germline CDR1 reads MNHNS; CDR2 reads SASEGT.